This TCR beta chain was sequenced in a study of shared clonotypes between healthy human individuals. Using immunoSEQ multiplex PCR, the repertoire was profiled, and TCRdb retains in-frame clones only, with some absent. The sample contains approximately 840,000 clones, around 96% of which appear only once. Points on this clone: Its antigen remains unidentified.

Regarding the study as a whole: Rarefaction indicated that sorted-subset sequencing remained incomplete although depth was large.

Terminally differentiated effector memory CD45RA+ cells were left out of the naive CD8 fraction, which was CD45RO-negative and positively selected for CCR7. V was cut by 4 bases and J by 0 bases, with 11 bases left in between. CDR1 is SGHAT, CDR2 FQNNGV, per germline. This CDR3 spans 15 amino acids. This TCR was sampled from a man aged 25-45 years in good health. This chain connects TRBV11-2 to TRBJ2-3; no firm D call. The sequenced material came from naive CD8+ T cells sorted from blood. CDR3 protein: CASSWISASTDTQYF. As DNA, the CDR3 is TGTGCCAGCAGCTGGATCAGTGCTAGCACAGATACGCAGTATTTT.